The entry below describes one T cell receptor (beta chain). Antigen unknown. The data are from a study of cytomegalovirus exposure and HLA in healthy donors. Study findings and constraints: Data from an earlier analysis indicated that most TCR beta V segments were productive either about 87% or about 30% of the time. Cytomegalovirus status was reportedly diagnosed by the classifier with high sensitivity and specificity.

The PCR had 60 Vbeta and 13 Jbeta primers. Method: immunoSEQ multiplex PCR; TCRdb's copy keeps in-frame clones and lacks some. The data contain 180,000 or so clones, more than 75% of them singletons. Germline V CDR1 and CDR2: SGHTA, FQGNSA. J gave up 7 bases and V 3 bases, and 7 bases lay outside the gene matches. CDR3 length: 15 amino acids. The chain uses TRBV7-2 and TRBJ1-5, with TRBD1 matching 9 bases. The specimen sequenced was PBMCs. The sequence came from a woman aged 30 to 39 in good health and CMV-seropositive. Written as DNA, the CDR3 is TGTGCCAGCAGCTTGATGACAGGGGGGGAACAGCCCCAGCATTTT. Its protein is CASSLMTGGEQPQHF.